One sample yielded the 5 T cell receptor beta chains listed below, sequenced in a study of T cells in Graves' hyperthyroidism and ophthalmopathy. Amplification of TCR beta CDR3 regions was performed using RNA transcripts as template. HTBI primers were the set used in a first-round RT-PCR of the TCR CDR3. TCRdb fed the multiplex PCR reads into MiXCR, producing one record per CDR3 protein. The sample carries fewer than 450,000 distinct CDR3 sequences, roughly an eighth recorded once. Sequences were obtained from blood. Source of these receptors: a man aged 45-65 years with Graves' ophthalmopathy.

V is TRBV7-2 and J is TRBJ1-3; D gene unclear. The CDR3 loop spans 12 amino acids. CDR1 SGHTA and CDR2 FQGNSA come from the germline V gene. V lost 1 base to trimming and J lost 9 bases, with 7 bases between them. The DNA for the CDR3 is TGTGCCAGCAGCTTAGAAGTCGGCACCATATATTTT. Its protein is CASSLEVGTIYF. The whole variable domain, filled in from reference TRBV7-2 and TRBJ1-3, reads GAGVSQSPSNKVTEKGKDVELRCDPISGHTALYWYRQSLGQGLEFLIYFQGNSAPDKSGLPSDRFSAERTGGSVSTLTIQRTQQEDSAVYLCASSLEVGTIYFGEGSWLTVV.

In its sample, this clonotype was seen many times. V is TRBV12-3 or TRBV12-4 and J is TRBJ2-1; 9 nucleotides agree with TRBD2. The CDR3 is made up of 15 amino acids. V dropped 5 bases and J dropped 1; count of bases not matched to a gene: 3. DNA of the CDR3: TGTGCCAGCAGTGGGCGGGAGGGGTCCTACAATGAGCAGTTCTTC. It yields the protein CASSGREGSYNEQFF.

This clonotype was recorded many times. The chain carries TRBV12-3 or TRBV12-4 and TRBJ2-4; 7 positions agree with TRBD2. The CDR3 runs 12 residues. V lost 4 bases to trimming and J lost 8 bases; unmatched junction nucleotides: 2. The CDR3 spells CASSSGRYIQYF. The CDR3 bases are TGTGCCAGCAGTTCCGGGAGGTACATTCAGTACTTC.

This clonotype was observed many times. In DNA form, the CDR3 reads TGTGCCAGCAGTGGATCGCAAGGATACGAGCAGTACTTC. Translation gives CASSGSQGYEQYF. The chain links TRBV2 to TRBJ2-7; no firm D call. The CDR3 is 13 amino acids. Per the germline V gene, CDR1 is SNHLY and CDR2 is FYNNEI. Trimming shortened V by 4 bases and J by 4 bases, and 11 bases separated the two germline ends.

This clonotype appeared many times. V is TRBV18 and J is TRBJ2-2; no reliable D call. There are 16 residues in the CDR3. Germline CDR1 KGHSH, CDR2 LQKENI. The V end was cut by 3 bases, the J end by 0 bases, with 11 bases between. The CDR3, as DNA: TGTGCCAGCTCACCGGCGTGGCGGACGAACACCGGGGAGCTGTTTTTT. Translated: CASSPAWRTNTGELFF.